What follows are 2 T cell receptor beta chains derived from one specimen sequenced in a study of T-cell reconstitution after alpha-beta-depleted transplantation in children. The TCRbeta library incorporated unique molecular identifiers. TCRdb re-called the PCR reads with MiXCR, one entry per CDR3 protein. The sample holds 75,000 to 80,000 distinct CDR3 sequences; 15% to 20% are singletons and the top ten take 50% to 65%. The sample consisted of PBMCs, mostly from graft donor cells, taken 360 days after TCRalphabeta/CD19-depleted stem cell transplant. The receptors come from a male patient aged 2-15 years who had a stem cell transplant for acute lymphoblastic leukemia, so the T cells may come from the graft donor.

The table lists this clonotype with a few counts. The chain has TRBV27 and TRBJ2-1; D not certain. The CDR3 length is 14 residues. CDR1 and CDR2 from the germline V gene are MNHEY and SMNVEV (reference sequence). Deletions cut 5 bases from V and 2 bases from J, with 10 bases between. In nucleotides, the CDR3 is TGTGCCAGCAGTAGAACGGGCGCCTACAATGAGCAGTTCTTC. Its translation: CASSRTGAYNEQFF.

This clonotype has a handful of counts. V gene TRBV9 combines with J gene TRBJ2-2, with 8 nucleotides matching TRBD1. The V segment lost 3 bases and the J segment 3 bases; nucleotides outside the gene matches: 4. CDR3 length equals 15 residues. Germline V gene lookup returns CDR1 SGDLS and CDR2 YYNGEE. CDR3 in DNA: TGTGCCAGCAGCGCCAGGGGGCATGACACCGGGGAGCTGTTTTTT. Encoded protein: CASSARGHDTGELFF.